This TCR beta chain was identified in a study of CD8+ T cells in alopecia areata. cDNA prepared by RNA extraction and subsequent reverse transcription served as the template for sequencing. Produced via immunoSEQ multiplex PCR; TCRdb's table is partial and in-frame only. This sample has approximately 210,000 clones; less than 65% occur once, and the top ten carry around 3.9%. This sample's treatment: oral pan-JAK inhibitor, 5-10 mg twice daily. The CDR3 has 14 residues. The V gene's germline CDR1 is SEHNR and CDR2 FQNEAQ (reference sequence). Trimming left V 11 bases short and J 0 bases short, with 11 bases between. In its sample, this clone was seen once. Its antigen is not identified. Broader study findings: Mice showed clearer TCR sharing than patients did, a gap that was possibly HLA-related.

The sequenced sample was CD4+ T cells sorted from blood, obtained at week 4, from a patient treated with tofacitinib. The chain combines TRBV7-9 with TRBJ2-6; tentative D call: TRBD2 (5 bases). This clonotype originated in a human donor with alopecia areata. CDR3 DNA sequence: TGTGCCCCGGGGTGGGACTCTGGGGCCAACGTCCTGACTTTC. Translated: CAPGWDSGANVLTF.